This is a list of T cell receptor beta chains from one sample in a study of T-cell reconstitution after alpha-beta-depleted transplantation in children. TCRdb redid the calling of the PCR reads with MiXCR, one entry per CDR3 protein. The sample has 77,000 or so distinct CDR3 sequences; around 18% are singletons. Source: PBMCs, mostly from graft donor cells, taken 360 days after TCRalphabeta/CD19-depleted stem cell transplant. Source of these receptors: a male patient between 2 and 10 years old who had a stem cell transplant for acute lymphoblastic leukemia, so the T cells may come from the graft donor. CDR3s include the opening cysteine and the closing phenylalanine or tryptophan. The size field is filled for only some rows; it gives once, few, many or a size class.

J gene,clone size,V gene,CDR3 protein
TRBJ2-1,.,TRBV5-1,CASSLSGKTYNEQFF
TRBJ2-2,few,TRBV4-2,CASSLGVAIDTGELFF
TRBJ2-2,few,TRBV5-1,CASSSDTSGRPNTGELFF
TRBJ2-7,few,TRBV20-1,CSARRDSYEQYF
TRBJ2-3,few,TRBV4-2,CASSQRTSGSTDTQYF
TRBJ2-3,.,TRBV5-1,CASTNSSGRRTDTQYF
TRBJ2-1,.,TRBV4-1,CASSQATSGRVSYNEQFF
TRBJ2-7,.,TRBV4-3,CASSPRTGREQYF
TRBJ2-1,many,TRBV5-1,CASSLRTGSYNEQFF
TRBJ1-1,.,TRBV5-1,CASSRGQGTRTEAFF
TRBJ2-3,.,TRBV6-1,CASTRLAGADAQYF
TRBJ2-5,.,TRBV12-5,CASGPLAGGRETQYF
TRBJ2-7,few,TRBV3-1,CASSKSGNYEQYF
TRBJ2-7,few,TRBV12-3/TRBV12-4,CASSSDRGISYEQYF
TRBJ2-7,.,TRBV29-1,CSVVLPSRTYEQYF
TRBJ2-2,.,TRBV7-6,CASRRDRVGTGELFF
TRBJ2-2,.,TRBV12-3/TRBV12-4,CACSLGGLAGVRSTGELFF
TRBJ2-5,.,TRBV5-1,CASSSGGPAETQYF
TRBJ1-1,.,TRBV5-1,CASFSEAFF
TRBJ2-1,.,TRBV4-1,CASSQDVGGSSYNEQFF
TRBJ2-7,many,TRBV12-3/TRBV12-4,CASRRGAVSSYEQYF
TRBJ2-3,.,TRBV24-1,CATRETGGTDTQYF
TRBJ2-7,.,TRBV10-3,CAISENTGATYEQYF
TRBJ2-5,few,TRBV27,CASSFSAGGQETQYF